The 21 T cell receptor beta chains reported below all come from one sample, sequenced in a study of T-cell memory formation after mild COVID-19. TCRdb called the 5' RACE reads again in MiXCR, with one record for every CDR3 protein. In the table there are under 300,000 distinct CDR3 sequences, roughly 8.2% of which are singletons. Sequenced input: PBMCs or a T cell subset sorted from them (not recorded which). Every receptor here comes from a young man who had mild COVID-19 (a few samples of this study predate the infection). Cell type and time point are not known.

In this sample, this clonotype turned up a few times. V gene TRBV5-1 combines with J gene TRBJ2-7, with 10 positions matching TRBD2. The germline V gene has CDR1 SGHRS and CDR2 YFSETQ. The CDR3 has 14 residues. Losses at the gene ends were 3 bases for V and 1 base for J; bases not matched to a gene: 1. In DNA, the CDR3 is TGCGCCAGCAGCTCACTAGCGGGATCCTACGAGCAGTACTTC. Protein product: CASSSLAGSYEQYF.

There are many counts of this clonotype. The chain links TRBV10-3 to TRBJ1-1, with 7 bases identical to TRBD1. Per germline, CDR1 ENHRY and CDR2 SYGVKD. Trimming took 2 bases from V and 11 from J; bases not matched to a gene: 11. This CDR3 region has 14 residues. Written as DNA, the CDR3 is TGTGCCATCAGTGAGCCCCGGGACAGCCGTCTGGCTTTCTTT. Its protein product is CAISEPRDSRLAFF.

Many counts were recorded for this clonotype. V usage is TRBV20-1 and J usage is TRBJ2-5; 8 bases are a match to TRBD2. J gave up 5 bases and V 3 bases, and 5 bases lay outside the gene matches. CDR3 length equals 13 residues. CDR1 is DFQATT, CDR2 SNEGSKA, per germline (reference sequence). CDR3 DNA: TGCAGTGCTAGGAGGACTAGCAAGGAGACCCAGTACTTC. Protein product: CSARRTSKETQYF.

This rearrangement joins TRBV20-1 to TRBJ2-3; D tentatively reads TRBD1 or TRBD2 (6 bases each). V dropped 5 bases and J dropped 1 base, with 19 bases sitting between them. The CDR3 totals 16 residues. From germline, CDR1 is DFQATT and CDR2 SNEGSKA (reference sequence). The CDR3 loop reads CSARRARGDRTDTQYF. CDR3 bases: TGCAGTGCTCGACGAGCTAGGGGGGACCGCACAGATACGCAGTATTTT.

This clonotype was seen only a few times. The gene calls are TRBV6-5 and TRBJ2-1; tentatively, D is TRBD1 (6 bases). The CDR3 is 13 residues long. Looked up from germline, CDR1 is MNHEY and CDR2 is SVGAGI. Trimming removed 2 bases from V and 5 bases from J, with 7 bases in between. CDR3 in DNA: TGTGCCAGCAGTTACCGACAGGACAATGAGCAGTTCTTC. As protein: CASSYRQDNEQFF.

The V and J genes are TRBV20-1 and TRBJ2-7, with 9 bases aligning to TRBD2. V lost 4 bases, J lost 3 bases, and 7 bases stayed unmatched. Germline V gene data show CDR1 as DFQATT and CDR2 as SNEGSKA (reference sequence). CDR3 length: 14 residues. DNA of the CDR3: TGCAGTGCTATTAGACTAGCGGAGGTCTACGAGCAGTACTTC. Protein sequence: CSAIRLAEVYEQYF.

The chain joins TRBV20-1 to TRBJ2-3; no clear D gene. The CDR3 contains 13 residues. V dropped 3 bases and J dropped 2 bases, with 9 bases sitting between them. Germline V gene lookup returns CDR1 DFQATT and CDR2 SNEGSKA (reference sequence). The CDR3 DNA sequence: TGCAGTGCTAGTAGCCGGGTCACAGATACGCAGTATTTT. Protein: CSASSRVTDTQYF.

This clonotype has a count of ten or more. The CDR3 region has the DNA TGCAGTGCTAGATCCCATGAGGGGTCCCCAAATCAGCCCCAGCATTTT. Amino acid sequence: CSARSHEGSPNQPQHF. This chain joins TRBV20-1 and TRBJ1-5, with D perhaps matching TRBD1 (5 bases). Between the trimmed V and J ends, which lost 2 bases and 4 bases, there was a span of 18 bases. The CDR3 runs 16 residues. Germline-derived CDR1 and CDR2 are DFQATT and SNEGSKA (reference sequence).

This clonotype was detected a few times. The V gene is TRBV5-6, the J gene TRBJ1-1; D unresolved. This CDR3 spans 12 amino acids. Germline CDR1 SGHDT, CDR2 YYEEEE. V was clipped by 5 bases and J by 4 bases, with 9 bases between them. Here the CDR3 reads CASSFGVTEAFF. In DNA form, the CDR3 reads TGTGCCAGCAGTTTTGGGGTCACTGAAGCTTTCTTT.

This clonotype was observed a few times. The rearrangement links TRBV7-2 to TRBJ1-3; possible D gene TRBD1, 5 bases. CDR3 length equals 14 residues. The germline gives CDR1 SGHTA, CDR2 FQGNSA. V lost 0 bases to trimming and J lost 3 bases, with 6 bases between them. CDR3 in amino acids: CASSLARVGNTIYF. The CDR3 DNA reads TGTGCCAGCAGCTTAGCCAGGGTTGGAAACACCATATATTTT.

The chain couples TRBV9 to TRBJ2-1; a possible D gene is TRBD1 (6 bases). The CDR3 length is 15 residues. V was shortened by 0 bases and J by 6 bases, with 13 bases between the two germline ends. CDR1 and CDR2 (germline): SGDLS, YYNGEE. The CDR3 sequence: CASSVGDIPFNEQFF. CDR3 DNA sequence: TGTGCCAGCAGCGTAGGGGACATACCCTTCAATGAGCAGTTCTTC.

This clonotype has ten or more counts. CDR3 residues: CASQTTASTEAFF. CDR3 coding DNA: TGTGCCAGCCAAACCACCGCGAGCACTGAAGCTTTCTTT. The genes are TRBV12-3 or TRBV12-4 and TRBJ1-1; D remains ambiguous. This CDR3 contains 13 residues. The V and J ends lost 8 bases and 4 bases respectively, with 14 bases between them.

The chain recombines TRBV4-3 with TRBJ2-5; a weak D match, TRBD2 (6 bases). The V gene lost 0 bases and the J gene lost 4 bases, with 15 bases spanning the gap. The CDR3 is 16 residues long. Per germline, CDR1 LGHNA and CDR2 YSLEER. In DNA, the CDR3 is TGCGCCAGCAGCCAAGATTGGCGGGACGGGAGAGAGACCCAGTACTTC. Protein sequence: CASSQDWRDGRETQYF.

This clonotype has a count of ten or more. CDR3 DNA: TGCAGTGCTCTTGGAGGAGAGACCCAGTACTTC. This gives the protein CSALGGETQYF. The chain uses TRBV20-1 and TRBJ2-5; the D gene is possibly TRBD2 (5 bases). Germline V CDR1 and CDR2: DFQATT, SNEGSKA (reference sequence). This CDR3 is 11 amino acids long. The V gene lost 5 bases and the J gene lost 4 bases, with 8 bases spanning the gap.

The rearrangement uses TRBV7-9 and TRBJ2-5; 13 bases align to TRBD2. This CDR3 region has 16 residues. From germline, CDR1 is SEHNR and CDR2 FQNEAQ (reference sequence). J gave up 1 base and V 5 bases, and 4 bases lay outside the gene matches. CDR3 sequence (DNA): TGTGCCAGCAGCCTGACTAGCGGGGGGTTCCAAGAGACCCAGTACTTC. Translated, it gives CASSLTSGGFQETQYF.

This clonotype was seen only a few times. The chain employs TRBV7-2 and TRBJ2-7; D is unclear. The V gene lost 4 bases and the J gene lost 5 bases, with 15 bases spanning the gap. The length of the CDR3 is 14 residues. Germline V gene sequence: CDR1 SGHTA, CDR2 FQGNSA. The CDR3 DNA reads TGTGCCAGCAGCTCTAACCCTCAGGTGAACGAGCAGTACTTC. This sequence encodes CASSSNPQVNEQYF. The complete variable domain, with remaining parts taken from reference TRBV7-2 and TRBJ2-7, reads GAGVSQSPSNKVTEKGKDVELRCDPISGHTALYWYRQSLGQGLEFLIYFQGNSAPDKSGLPSDRFSAERTGGSVSTLTIQRTQQEDSAVYLCASSSNPQVNEQYFGPGTRLTVT.

The CDR3 spells CAVLTGNTDTQYF. The CDR3 nucleotides are TGTGCCGTCCTGACAGGGAACACAGATACGCAGTATTTT. The chain employs TRBV5-4 and TRBJ2-3; 7 bases agree with TRBD1. The ends lost 10 bases at V and 2 bases at J; junction bases unmatched: 7. Germline CDR1 SGHNT, CDR2 YYREEE (reference sequence). This CDR3 comprises 13 residues. The whole variable domain, filled in from reference TRBV5-4 and TRBJ2-3, reads ETGVTQSPTHLIKTRGQQVTLRCSSQSGHNTVSWYQQALGQGPQFIFQYYREEENGRGNFPPRFSGLQFPNYSSELNVNALELDDSALYLCAVLTGNTDTQYFGPGTRLTVL.

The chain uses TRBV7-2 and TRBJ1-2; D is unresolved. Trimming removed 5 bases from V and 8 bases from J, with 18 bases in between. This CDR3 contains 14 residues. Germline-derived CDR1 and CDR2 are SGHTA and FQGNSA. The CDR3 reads CASSPPSDVDGYTF. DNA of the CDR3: TGTGCCAGCAGCCCTCCATCCGACGTTGACGGCTACACCTTC.

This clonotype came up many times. CDR3 nucleotide sequence: TGCGCCAGCAGTGTGTCGCACCTTACAGATACGCAGTATTTT. It translates to CASSVSHLTDTQYF. The rearrangement links TRBV10-2 to TRBJ2-3; D ambiguous. This CDR3 has 14 residues. Germline loops: CDR1 WSHSY, CDR2 SAAADI. Trimming pared 4 bases from V and 3 bases from J, leaving 11 bases between.

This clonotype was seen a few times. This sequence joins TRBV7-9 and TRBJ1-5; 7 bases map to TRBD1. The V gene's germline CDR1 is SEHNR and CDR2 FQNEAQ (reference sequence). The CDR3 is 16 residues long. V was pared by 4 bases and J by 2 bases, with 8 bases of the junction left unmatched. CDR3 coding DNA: TGTGCCAGCAGCTATCAGGGGACAGACCGCAATCAGCCCCAGCATTTT. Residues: CASSYQGTDRNQPQHF.

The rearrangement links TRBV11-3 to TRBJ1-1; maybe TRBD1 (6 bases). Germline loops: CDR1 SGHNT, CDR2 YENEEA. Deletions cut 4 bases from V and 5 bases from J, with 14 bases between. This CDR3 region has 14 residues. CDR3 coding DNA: TGTGCCAGCAGCTGGAGGGGGGGTGAAACTGAAGCTTTCTTT. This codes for CASSWRGGETEAFF. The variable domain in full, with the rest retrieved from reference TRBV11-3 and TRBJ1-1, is EAGVVQSPRYKIIEKKQPVAFWCNPISGHNTLYWYLQNLGQGPELLIRYENEEAVDDSQLPKDRFSAERLKGVDSTLKIQPAELGDSAVYLCASSWRGGETEAFFGQGTRLTVV.